Below are 26 T cell receptor beta chains sequenced from a single sample in a study of blood T cell repertoires in COVID-19. Generated by immunoSEQ multiplex PCR, the TCRdb table keeps only in-frame clones and is missing some. The sample holds tens of thousands of clones, more than 80% seen once. Material for sequencing was peripheral blood. The receptors here all came from a man at least 80 years old with acute or convalescent COVID-19.

CDR3 bases: TGTGCCAGCAGTGAACGGTCTGACAGTGGCTATGGCTACACCTTC. Its protein is CASSERSDSGYGYTF. The gene calls are TRBV2 and TRBJ1-2; D perhaps matches TRBD1 (5 bases). Trimming took 2 bases from V and 4 from J, leaving 14 bases between them. Germline V CDR1 and CDR2: SNHLY, FYNNEI. CDR3 length equals 15 residues.

The chain combines TRBV19 with TRBJ2-1; TRBD2 might be the D (5 bases). CDR3 length: 13 residues. The V end was cut by 5 bases, the J end by 7 bases, with 12 bases between. CDR1 and CDR2 (germline): LNHDA, SQIVND (reference sequence). For the CDR3, the DNA is TGTGCCAGTAGTGGCGGGTGGGCTAATGAGCAGTTCTTC. It codes for CASSGGWANEQFF.

The CDR3: CASSLRGVVYEQYF. CDR3 in DNA: TGTGCCAGCAGTTTGCGCGGGGTAGTCTACGAGCAGTACTTC. The rearrangement joins TRBV28 to TRBJ2-7, with D possibly matching TRBD2 (6 bases). Trimming took off 3 bases at V and 3 bases at J, with 12 bases between the two ends. CDR3 length: 14 amino acids. Germline loops: CDR1 MDHEN, CDR2 SYDVKM.

This chain uses TRBV11-2 with TRBJ2-3, with D maybe TRBD1 (6 bases). Trimming pared 2 bases from V and 4 bases from J, leaving 10 bases between. Germline assignment: CDR1 SGHAT and CDR2 FQNNGV. The CDR3 has 14 amino acids. CDR3 amino acids: CASSLNPGADTQYF. The CDR3 region has the DNA TGTGCCAGCAGCTTAAACCCAGGGGCAGATACGCAGTATTTT. Drawing the rest from reference TRBV11-2 and TRBJ2-3, the complete variable domain is EAGVAQSPRYKIIEKRQSVAFWCNPISGHATLYWYQQILGQGPKLLIQFQNNGVVDDSQLPKDRFSAERLKGVDSTLKIQPAKLEDSAVYLCASSLNPGADTQYFGPGTRLTVL.

V usage is TRBV19 and J usage is TRBJ2-5; a weak D match, TRBD1 (5 bases). Germline V gene sequence: CDR1 LNHDA, CDR2 SQIVND (reference sequence). CDR3 length: 14 amino acids. Trimming took off 5 bases at V and 5 bases at J, with 15 bases between the two ends. As DNA, the CDR3 is TGTGCCAGTAGTCCCCAGGCAGGGCGGGAGACCCAGTACTTC. Translated: CASSPQAGRETQYF.

This clone was seen a few times. The V call is TRBV28, the J call TRBJ1-2; 7 bases match TRBD1. This CDR3 region has 14 residues. Germline CDR1 MDHEN, CDR2 SYDVKM. Germline trimming cut 4 bases from V and 0 bases from J; bases unmatched to any gene: 2. The CDR3 DNA is TGTGCCAGCAGTTCCGGGACAGCTAACTATGGCTACACCTTC. Its translation is CASSSGTANYGYTF.

This clone came up a few times. The chain uses TRBV24-1 and TRBJ1-2; D is unresolved. Trimming shortened V by 0 bases and J by 7 bases, and 11 bases separated the two germline ends. Germline CDR1 and CDR2: KGHDR and SFDVKD. This CDR3 has 14 residues. In nucleotides, the CDR3 is TGTGCCACCAGTGATTTGGCGGGTAGTAGTGGCTACACCTTC. Its protein is CATSDLAGSSGYTF.

The chain recombines TRBV3-1 (or the pseudogene TRBV3-2) with TRBJ2-5, with D maybe TRBD1 (6 bases). The CDR3 consists of 14 residues. Trimming took 5 bases from V and 3 from J, leaving 13 bases between them. Germline CDR1 reads LGHDT; CDR2 reads YNNKEL (reference sequence). The CDR3 is CASSFWGPKETQYF. CDR3 sequence (DNA): TGTGCCAGCAGCTTCTGGGGGCCAAAAGAGACCCAGTACTTC.

The gene calls are TRBV18 and TRBJ1-2, with D hard to call. Germline V gene lookup returns CDR1 KGHSH and CDR2 LQKENI. The CDR3 consists of 14 residues. V lost 1 base, J lost 6 bases, and 12 bases lay in between. This CDR3 is CASSPRAQLDGYTF. The CDR3 DNA sequence: TGTGCCAGCTCACCACGGGCGCAGTTGGATGGCTACACCTTC. Complete variable domain (other parts from reference TRBV18 and TRBJ1-2): NAGVMQNPRHLVRRRGQEARLRCSPMKGHSHVYWYRQLPEEGLKFMVYLQKENIIDESGMPKERFSAEFPKEGPSILRIQQVVRGDSAAYFCASSPRAQLDGYTFGSGTRLTVV.

The chain combines TRBV6-2 or TRBV6-3 with TRBJ2-1; 15 bases are shared with TRBD2. In germline, CDR1 is MNHEY, CDR2 SVGEGT. Losses at the gene ends were 6 bases for V and 8 bases for J; bases not matched to a gene: 5. This CDR3 comprises 15 residues. The CDR3 region is CASRPGTSGGYEQFF. CDR3 in DNA: TGTGCCAGCAGACCTGGGACTAGCGGGGGGTATGAGCAGTTCTTC.

The rearrangement uses TRBV3-1 (or the pseudogene TRBV3-2) and TRBJ2-2; D may be TRBD1 (6 bases). The V gene lost 3 bases and the J gene lost 6 bases, with 8 bases spanning the gap. The CDR3 length is 13 residues. The germline CDR1 and CDR2 sequences are LGHDT and YNNKEL (reference sequence). Here the CDR3 reads CASSQGAPGELFF. The DNA for the CDR3 is TGTGCCAGCAGCCAGGGGGCCCCCGGGGAGCTGTTTTTT.

The V gene is TRBV18, the J gene TRBJ1-6; 8 positions agree with TRBD1. Germline assignment: CDR1 KGHSH and CDR2 LQKENI. The CDR3 has 17 residues. V trimming: 5 bases; J trimming: 1 base; junction bases outside the gene matches: 7. CDR3 coding DNA: TGTGCCAGCTCAACGGACAGGGCGCCTTCCTATAATTCACCCCTCCACTTT. This sequence encodes CASSTDRAPSYNSPLHF.

The chain is built from TRBV7-2 and TRBJ1-4; D may be TRBD1 (5 bases). This CDR3 region has 13 residues. V dropped 2 bases and J dropped 7 bases, with 8 bases sitting between them. Germline loops: CDR1 SGHTA, CDR2 FQGNSA. The DNA for the CDR3 is TGTGCCAGCAGCTTACCCGGGGGTGAAAAACTGTTTTTT. Translating gives CASSLPGGEKLFF. Full variable domain (rest looked up from reference TRBV7-2 and TRBJ1-4): GAGVSQSPSNKVTEKGKDVELRCDPISGHTALYWYRQSLGQGLEFLIYFQGNSAPDKSGLPSDRFSAERTGGSVSTLTIQRTQQEDSAVYLCASSLPGGEKLFFGSGTQLSVL.

This chain joins TRBV4-2 and TRBJ2-3; 10 bases are shared with TRBD2. V was pared by 0 bases and J by 4 bases, with 7 bases of the junction left unmatched. Germline V gene data show CDR1 as LGHNA and CDR2 as YNFKEQ. The CDR3 contains 17 residues. CDR3 in DNA: TGTGCCAGCAGCCAAGAGTCGACTAGCGGGCTCGCAGATACGCAGTATTTT. It specifies CASSQESTSGLADTQYF.

The CDR3 region is CASRPGSGNSYEQYF. The DNA for the CDR3 is TGTGCCAGCAGGCCCGGTAGCGGGAACTCCTACGAGCAGTACTTC. The chain combines TRBV28 with TRBJ2-7, with 8 bases that match TRBD2. CDR3 length equals 15 residues. Trimming cost V 6 bases and J 0 bases; bases outside gene matches: 7. The germline V gene encodes CDR1 MDHEN and CDR2 SYDVKM. The full variable domain, completed using reference TRBV28 and TRBJ2-7, is DVKVTQSSRYLVKRTGEKVFLECVQDMDHENMFWYRQDPGLGLRLIYFSYDVKMKEKGDIPEGYSVSREKKERFSLILESASTNQTSMYLCASRPGSGNSYEQYFGPGTRLTVT.

The V and J genes are TRBV19 and TRBJ2-1; 8 positions agree with TRBD2. Trimming took 4 bases from V and 2 from J; bases not matched to a gene: 7. CDR3 length: 16 amino acids. Germline V CDR1 and CDR2: LNHDA, SQIVND (reference sequence). This CDR3 is CASSTQAGVPYNEQFF. As DNA, the CDR3 is TGTGCCAGTAGTACTCAAGCGGGGGTCCCCTACAATGAGCAGTTCTTC.

The CDR3 reads CASSLAGTRTDTQYF. The CDR3 coding sequence is TGTGCCAGCAGCTTAGCTGGGACTAGAACAGATACGCAGTATTTT. This chain connects TRBV7-2 to TRBJ2-3; 8 bases align to TRBD2. The CDR3 has 15 amino acids. J gave up 3 bases and V 0 bases, and 2 bases lay outside the gene matches. Germline lookup yields CDR1 SGHTA and CDR2 FQGNSA.

This clone was observed a few times. The rearrangement uses TRBV29-1 and TRBJ1-3; possible D gene TRBD1, 5 bases. V was trimmed by 5 bases and J by 4 bases, leaving 9 bases between them. Germline V lookup: CDR1 SQVTM, CDR2 ANQGSEA. The length of the CDR3 is 12 residues. As DNA, the CDR3 is TGCAGCGTTCAGGGAAGGGGAAACACCATATATTTT. Its translation is CSVQGRGNTIYF.

The V and J genes are TRBV6-2 or TRBV6-3 and TRBJ2-7; TRBD1 matches at 10 bases. This CDR3 is 15 amino acids long. Germline V gene data show CDR1 as MNHEY and CDR2 as SVGEGT. V was clipped by 4 bases and J by 7 bases; unmatched bases: 10. The CDR3 sequence is CASSFSGTGALEQYF. The CDR3 DNA sequence: TGTGCCAGCAGTTTCTCCGGGACAGGGGCCCTAGAGCAGTACTTC.

This chain connects TRBV6-2 or TRBV6-3 to TRBJ1-1; TRBD1 aligns across 9 bases. J gave up 4 bases and V 5 bases, and 14 bases lay outside the gene matches. CDR3 length equals 17 residues. Germline loops: CDR1 MNHEY, CDR2 SVGEGT. The CDR3: CASSRTNRGRGVTEAFF. The CDR3, as DNA: TGTGCCAGCAGTCGGACCAACAGGGGGCGCGGGGTCACTGAAGCTTTCTTT.

The chain employs TRBV19 and TRBJ2-6; D may be TRBD2 (6 bases). The V gene's germline CDR1 is LNHDA and CDR2 SQIVND (reference sequence). This CDR3 has 15 amino acids. The V gene lost 1 base and the J gene lost 4 bases, with 8 bases spanning the gap. The CDR3 loop is CASSIGGVGANVLTF. The CDR3 DNA reads as TGTGCCAGTAGTATAGGGGGGGTCGGGGCCAACGTCCTGACTTTC.

Many counts were recorded for this clone. This chain connects TRBV2 to TRBJ2-6; TRBD2 might be the D (6 bases). CDR1 and CDR2 from the germline V gene are SNHLY and FYNNEI. V lost 11 bases, J lost 2 bases, and 13 bases lay in between. The CDR3 contains 14 residues. For the CDR3, the DNA is TGTGCCTCCACCGGGGAGGCTGGGGCCAACGTCCTGACTTTC. It codes for CASTGEAGANVLTF.

This clone was seen just once. The chain joins TRBV7-2 to TRBJ2-1, with no clear D. The V and J ends lost 2 bases and 5 bases respectively, with 7 bases between them. This CDR3 is built from 13 residues. The germline V gene encodes CDR1 SGHTA and CDR2 FQGNSA. The CDR3 nucleotides are TGTGCCAGCAGCTTAACCCAGGACAATGAGCAGTTCTTC. It translates to CASSLTQDNEQFF.

The chain combines TRBV28 with TRBJ1-1, with D perhaps matching TRBD1 (5 bases). Germline-derived CDR1 and CDR2 are MDHEN and SYDVKM. The CDR3 extends over 16 amino acids. V lost 1 base, J lost 4 bases, and 16 bases lay in between. CDR3: CASSLSLGGGSTEAFF. The CDR3 bases are TGTGCCAGCAGTTTATCCTTAGGCGGGGGGTCCACTGAAGCTTTCTTT. Full variable domain (rest looked up from reference TRBV28 and TRBJ1-1): DVKVTQSSRYLVKRTGEKVFLECVQDMDHENMFWYRQDPGLGLRLIYFSYDVKMKEKGDIPEGYSVSREKKERFSLILESASTNQTSMYLCASSLSLGGGSTEAFFGQGTRLTVV.

V gene TRBV5-1 combines with J gene TRBJ1-1; D is perhaps TRBD1 (5 bases). Trimming stripped 0 bases from V and 11 bases from J, with 14 bases between. Germline CDR1 is SGHRS and CDR2 is YFSETQ. This CDR3 spans 13 amino acids. The CDR3 sequence is CASSLEGAREAFF. Written as DNA, the CDR3 is TGCGCCAGCAGCTTGGAAGGGGCCAGAGAGGCTTTCTTT.

The chain employs TRBV18 and TRBJ2-5; TRBD1 matches at 8 bases. Germline values: CDR1 KGHSH, CDR2 LQKENI. The CDR3 contains 14 residues. V was clipped by 3 bases and J by 4 bases; unmatched bases: 4. The CDR3 loop reads CASSPGQGGETQYF. The CDR3 bases are TGTGCCAGCTCACCTGGACAGGGAGGAGAGACCCAGTACTTC.